The clone carrying this TCR beta chain was picked up a small number of times. The antigen remains unidentified. The CDR3 length is 15 residues. V lost 10 bases and J lost 7; bases outside the gene matches: 12. Looked up from germline, CDR1 is SEHNR and CDR2 is FQNEAQ (reference sequence). This record belongs to a study of cytomegalovirus exposure and HLA in healthy donors. Whole-study results and caveats: Most TCRs appeared rarely, but some public TCRs recurred in many donors. The authors later linked a missense DCLRE1C variant to TCR beta V- and J-gene trimming. It was reportedly the case that the classifier diagnosed cytomegalovirus status with high specificity and sensitivity.

Vbeta (60) and Jbeta (13) primers were used in the PCR. Assay: immunoSEQ multiplex PCR; the TCRdb copy retains only in-frame clones and omits some. The sample has approximately 160,000 clones, 55% to 80% seen once. The sequenced sample consisted of PBMCs. The TCR was taken from a woman under 30 in good health and CMV-seropositive. The gene calls are TRBV7-9 and TRBJ2-1; 11 positions agree with TRBD2. This CDR3 reads CATRIAGGPVNEQFF. The CDR3 coding sequence is TGTGCCACCAGAATAGCGGGAGGGCCAGTAAATGAGCAGTTCTTC. Together with reference TRBV7-9 and TRBJ2-1, the CDR3 gives the full variable domain: DTGVSQNPRHKITKRGQNVTFRCDPISEHNRLYWYRQTLGQGPEFLTYFQNEAQLEKSRLLSDRFSAERPKGSFSTLEIQRTEQGDSAMYLCATRIAGGPVNEQFFGPGTRLTVL.